This T cell receptor beta chain was retrieved from a study of vaccination and CD4 T cells after COVID-19. The treatment here: approximately nine-day PBMC culture with coronavirus spike peptide pools or control peptides (ViraFEST assay). Cultures used a few million PBMCs per well, approximately 9.2 IU/ml IL-2 and approximately 9 ug/ml peptides. With respect to this clonotype: Antigen specificity is unknown.

In germline, CDR1 is MNHEY, CDR2 SVGEGT. V gave up 6 bases and J gave up 5 bases, with 16 bases separating them. This CDR3 is built from 14 residues. Sequencing of the DNA from cultured CD4+ T cells was carried out with the Oncomine TCR Beta short-read assay. MiXCR was run by TCRdb on the PCR reads, yielding one entry per CDR3 protein. The sample gives just over 20,000 distinct CDR3 sequences, roughly 43% of which show up once; 2.5% to 3% is in the top ten. Notes on the study in general: Researchers report that a median approximately 85% of reactive clones in convalescent patients surfaced only post-vaccination.

This TCR was sampled from a human donor who had recovered from COVID-19. Material: CD4+ T cells from blood, cultured in vitro, obtained after SARS-CoV-2 vaccination. The chain is built from TRBV6-2 or TRBV6-3 and TRBJ1-1; D perhaps matches TRBD1 (6 bases). The CDR3 spells CASRGGGGGTEAFF. DNA of the CDR3: TGTGCCAGCAGGGGTGGGGGCGGAGGAACTGAAGCTTTCTTT.